This record concerns one T cell receptor beta chain sequence. Sequenced by immunoSEQ multiplex PCR; TCRdb stores in-frame clones only, minus some. The sample shows over 200,000 clones, approximately 88% of them seen only once. The germline V gene encodes CDR1 LGHDT and CDR2 YNNKEL (reference sequence). This CDR3 contains 15 residues. Trimming removed 1 base at V and 1 base at J, with 9 bases between. Those enrolled, adults aged about 18 to 89 years, came from about two dozen US areas. This sample was included in a study of blood T cell repertoires in COVID-19. The sequence was collected from a woman between 25 and 40 years old who had been exposed to COVID-19. The sequenced sample was PBMCs or T cells enriched from blood (not recorded which). V is TRBV3-1 (or the pseudogene TRBV3-2) and J is TRBJ2-3; TRBD2 is a possible D gene (5 bases). Here the CDR3 DNA reads TGTGCCAGCAGCCAAGGCGGGTGGGGCACAGATACGCAGTATTTT. Translation gives CASSQGGWGTDTQYF.